The clone carrying this TCR beta chain was counted only a few times. The data stem from a study of blood T cell repertoires in COVID-19. On the study more broadly: The United States, Italy and Spain provided the acute and convalescent COVID-19 samples. Sample material is recorded as cDNA or gDNA derived from T cells, B-cell-depleted T cells, or PBMCs.

The protocol was immunoSEQ multiplex PCR, while the TCRdb copy is restricted to in-frame clones and leaves out a portion. The sample has approximately 99,000 clones; roughly four fifths are singletons. This TCR came from a woman in her 70s with acute or convalescent COVID-19. Input material: peripheral blood.

The CDR3, as DNA: TGTGCCAGCAGCTTAGTACGACAGGGGGTTGAGCAGTTCTTC. Protein: CASSLVRQGVEQFF. The J gene is TRBJ2-1, the V gene TRBV11-1; 9 positions agree with TRBD1. This CDR3 spans 14 amino acids. The V and J ends lost 1 base and 9 bases, in that order; junction bases with no gene match: 4. Germline V gene data show CDR1 as SGHAT and CDR2 as FQDESV (reference sequence).